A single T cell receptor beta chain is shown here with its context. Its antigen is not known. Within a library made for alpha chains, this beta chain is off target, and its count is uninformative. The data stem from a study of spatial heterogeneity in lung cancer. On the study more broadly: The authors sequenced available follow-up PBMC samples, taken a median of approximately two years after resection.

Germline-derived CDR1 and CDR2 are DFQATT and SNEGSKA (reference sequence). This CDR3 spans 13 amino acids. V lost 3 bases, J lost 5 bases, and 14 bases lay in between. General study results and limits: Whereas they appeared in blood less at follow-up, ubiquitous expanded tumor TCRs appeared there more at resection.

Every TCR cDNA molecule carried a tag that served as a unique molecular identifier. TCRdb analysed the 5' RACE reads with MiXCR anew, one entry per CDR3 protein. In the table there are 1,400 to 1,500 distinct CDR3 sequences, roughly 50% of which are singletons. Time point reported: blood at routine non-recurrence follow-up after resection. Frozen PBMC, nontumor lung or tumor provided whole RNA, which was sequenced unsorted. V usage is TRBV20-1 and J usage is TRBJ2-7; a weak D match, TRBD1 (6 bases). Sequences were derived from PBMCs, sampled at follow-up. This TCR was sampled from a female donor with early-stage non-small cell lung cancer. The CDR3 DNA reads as TGCAGTGCTAGCGGGACACTGCGGGACGAGCAGTACTTC. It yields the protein CSASGTLRDEQYF.